The rows below give T cell receptor beta chains drawn from one sample of a study of Ad26.COV2.S vaccination and SARS-CoV-2 variants. Method: immunoSEQ multiplex PCR; TCRdb's copy keeps in-frame clones and lacks some. In the table there are roughly 390,000 clones, around 85% of which are singletons. The sequencing used peripheral blood, collected in a trial of Ad26.COV2.S vaccine versus placebo. The origin of the receptors is a person aged 18-65 years who received the Ad26.COV2.S COVID-19 vaccine or a placebo. CDR3s leave out the opening cysteine and the closing phenylalanine or tryptophan. Clone size is stated in some rows and not others, as once, few, many or a class when expanded.

CDR3: ATSREYVDGYT; size: -; J: TRBJ1-2; V: TRBV15
CDR3: ASSDRSRTGSTDTQY; size: few; J: TRBJ2-3; V: TRBV6-1
CDR3: ASALEGTYGYT; size: -; J: TRBJ1-2; V: TRBV5-1
CDR3: ASSFNGLAGDEQF; size: -; J: TRBJ2-1; V: TRBV7-2
CDR3: ASSDGEDYEQY; size: -; J: TRBJ2-7; V: TRBV3-1/TRBV3-2
CDR3: ASSLSDRQVSRAF; size: -; J: TRBJ1-1; V: TRBV5-1
CDR3: ASSSSPRPVWTEAF; size: -; J: TRBJ1-1; V: TRBV27
CDR3: AISQGETQY; size: -; J: TRBJ2-5; V: TRBV10-3
CDR3: ASSGGGPNYGYT; size: -; J: TRBJ1-2; V: TRBV9
CDR3: ASSLARQETQY; size: -; J: TRBJ2-5; V: TRBV7-2
CDR3: ASSLGTGWEQY; size: few; J: TRBJ2-7; V: TRBV11-2
CDR3: ASSPEGRGGSSPLH; size: -; J: TRBJ1-6; V: TRBV5-1
CDR3: ASSLGTHNYGYT; size: many; J: TRBJ1-2; V: TRBV3-1/TRBV3-2
CDR3: ASSSWGEARKPQH; size: -; J: TRBJ1-5; V: TRBV27
CDR3: ASPLWVEHPDTQY; size: -; J: TRBJ2-3; V: TRBV9
CDR3: ASSQGLAGQETQY; size: -; J: TRBJ2-5; V: TRBV5-1
CDR3: ASSDQGYEQY; size: -; J: TRBJ2-7; V: TRBV6-1
CDR3: ASSPGQGGLNNQPQH; size: -; J: TRBJ1-5; V: TRBV6-6
CDR3: ASSPGGGTGELF; size: -; J: TRBJ2-2; V: TRBV5-4
CDR3: ASSDLGRQNEKLF; size: -; J: TRBJ1-4; V: TRBV21-1
CDR3: ASSVDRYNEQF; size: -; J: TRBJ2-1; V: TRBV12-3/TRBV12-4
CDR3: ASSLASGGAEETQY; size: -; J: TRBJ2-5; V: TRBV5-6
CDR3: ASSFGGIEKLF; size: -; J: TRBJ1-4; V: TRBV5-1
CDR3: ASSSLGGTPEAF; size: -; J: TRBJ1-1; V: TRBV6-5
CDR3: ASSSYSGANVLT; size: -; J: TRBJ2-6; V: TRBV5-6
CDR3: ASSVRAGGGELF; size: -; J: TRBJ2-2; V: TRBV9
CDR3: ASSEVNTEAF; size: once; J: TRBJ1-1; V: TRBV2
CDR3: ASSPLEQGLDTEAF; size: -; J: TRBJ1-1; V: TRBV14
CDR3: ASSPRPEKLF; size: -; J: TRBJ1-4; V: TRBV4-1
CDR3: ASRPTQGQYGYT; size: -; J: TRBJ1-2; V: TRBV6-2/TRBV6-3
CDR3: SASRGGPYEQY; size: -; J: TRBJ2-7; V: TRBV20-1